Sequencing of this T cell receptor beta chain was carried out in a study of blood T cell repertoires in COVID-19. Across the whole study: Acute and convalescent COVID-19 specimens originated in the United States, Italy and Spain. PBMCs, B-cell-depleted T cells, or T cells were the source of the cDNA or gDNA that made up the material.

Germline V CDR1 and CDR2: MDHEN, SYDVKM. The ends were cut back, 5 bases at V and 2 bases at J, with 10 bases in the middle. There are 15 residues in the CDR3. Seattle's cohort entered during active infection and was followed longitudinally. How the authors handled the data: Amplification of reference gene primers provided the estimated nucleated cell counts. Sequenced by immunoSEQ multiplex PCR; TCRdb stores in-frame clones only, minus some. V, J and clone size reflect that table, while D and trimming were determined from the DNA. Here the sample spans 150,000 to 200,000 clones, less than 90% being singletons.

The chain carries TRBV28 and TRBJ2-6, with D unclear. Sequenced sample: peripheral blood. This clonotype was obtained from a woman aged 65 to 85 with COVID-19, enrolled during active disease. The chain's CDR3 is CASSIRTPGANVLTF. The CDR3 nucleotides read TGTGCCAGCAGTATTAGAACTCCTGGGGCCAACGTCCTGACTTTC.